This T cell receptor beta chain originates from a study of cytomegalovirus exposure and HLA in healthy donors. Across the whole study: The 500 to 750 first-cohort repertoires and the 110 or so validation repertoires shared the same platform, a later analysis reported. Study observations and caveats: It was fewer than 200 TCR beta chains that were listed as cytomegalovirus-associated. While the bulk of TCR sequences proved rare, some public TCRs turned up in many donors.

With regard to this clone: Its matching antigen is unknown.

The CDR3 has 16 residues. The germline CDR1 and CDR2 sequences are SGHRS and YFSETQ. J was trimmed by 7 bases and V by 2 bases; bases with no gene match: 4. Clones were sequenced by immunoSEQ multiplex PCR, and TCRdb holds only the in-frame ones, with some missing. The sample has more than 200,000 clones, more than 75% seen once. The material sequenced was PBMCs. V gene TRBV5-1 combines with J gene TRBJ2-1; 15 bases agree with TRBD2. This sequence was found in a man aged 18 to 35 in good health and CMV-seropositive. CDR3 bases: TGCGCCAGCAGCTTAATAGGGACTAGCGGGGGGAATGAGCAGTTCTTC. Protein: CASSLIGTSGGNEQFF.